The T cell receptor (beta chain) under discussion was sequenced for a study of shared clonotypes between healthy human individuals. Overall study context: CD4 naive cells filled three plates per donor, CD4 memory three, CD8 naive two and CD8 memory one. Regarding the study as a whole: The sharing of 5% to 6.5% of naive CD4 clonotypes was seen across a handful of donors.

Germline V gives CDR1 WSHSY, CDR2 SAAADI. The CDR3 spans 16 residues. Trimming removed 5 bases from V and 2 bases from J; junction bases left unmatched: 5. Researchers ran the assay at a deep level. This table comes from immunoSEQ multiplex PCR, and its TCRdb copy is limited to in-frame clones, with some not included. This table has 2 million to 2.5 million clones, 80% to 95% appearing once. On this clone: Its specificity is not known.

CD4+ cell separation produced CD45RA+ naive and CD45RA-negative memory subsets. The sequence came from a man aged 18 to 29 in good health. Some clones in this sample may be carry-over from other donors' samples. The genes are TRBV10-2 and TRBJ2-3, with 12 nucleotides matching TRBD2. Sequenced: naive CD4+ T cells from PBMCs. Subset defined: CD45RA+ positively selected. The CDR3 nucleotides are TGCGCCAGCAGTAGGCGACTAGCGGGGGACACAGATACGCAGTATTTT. Protein product: CASSRRLAGDTDTQYF.